A single sample is the source of the 16 T cell receptor beta chains below, sequenced in a study of relationships among human T cell subsets. Semiquantitative ARM-PCR amplified T cell receptor alpha and beta CDR3 regions from mRNA. Exponential amplification used communal superprimers after tagged nested gene-specific primers in ARM-PCR. TCRdb passed the multiplex PCR reads through MiXCR, listing each CDR3 protein once. The profile covers around 4,700 distinct CDR3 sequences, with 75% to 80% appearing a single time and about 30% taken by the ten largest. Sequenced material: total T cells sorted from blood. Receptors were obtained from a man aged 40-49 years in good health.

This clonotype was counted only a few times. J is TRBJ2-1 and V is TRBV11-3; 9 bases map to TRBD2. CDR1 and CDR2 (germline): SGHNT, YENEEA. CDR3 length equals 16 residues. V lost 0 bases to trimming and J lost 2 bases; unmatched junction nucleotides: 2. The CDR3 sequence: CASSLELAGPYNEQFF. In DNA, the CDR3 is TGTGCCAGCAGCTTAGAACTAGCGGGCCCCTACAATGAGCAGTTCTTC.

The J gene is TRBJ2-1, the V gene TRBV6-2 or TRBV6-3; no clear D gene. Germline CDR1 is MNHEY and CDR2 is SVGEGT. The V and J ends lost 4 bases and 13 bases respectively, with 14 bases between them. This CDR3 is 12 amino acids long. The chain's CDR3 is CASSSLGPQQFF. The CDR3 DNA sequence: TGTGCCAGCAGTTCTCTCGGCCCCCAACAGTTCTTC.

This clonotype showed up just a few times. V and J are TRBV20-1 and TRBJ2-3, with 11 bases matching TRBD1. The ends lost 5 bases at V and 3 bases at J; junction bases unmatched: 10. From germline, CDR1 is DFQATT and CDR2 SNEGSKA (reference sequence). This CDR3 is built from 16 residues. CDR3 nucleotide sequence: TGCAGTGCTCCGCGGCCGGACAGGGGGCGGACAGATACGCAGTATTTT. Its protein product is CSAPRPDRGRTDTQYF.

This clonotype was picked up a small number of times. The chain links TRBV30 to TRBJ2-1; 9 bases are shared with TRBD2. This CDR3 comprises 13 residues. Germline V gene lookup returns CDR1 GTSNPN and CDR2 SVGIG (reference sequence). The ends lost 1 base at V and 8 bases at J; junction bases unmatched: 3. In DNA form, the CDR3 reads TGTGCCTGGAGTGGAGCGGGAGGCGATGAGCAGTTCTTC. Residues: CAWSGAGGDEQFF.

CDR3 sequence: CSARGGVMVNTEAFF. CDR3 nucleotide sequence: TGCAGTGCTAGAGGGGGGGTTATGGTGAACACTGAAGCTTTCTTT. This chain links TRBV20-1 with TRBJ1-1; weak D call: TRBD1 (5 bases). The CDR3 is 15 residues long. V shed 1 base and J shed 0 bases, with 12 bases lying between them. The germline V gene encodes CDR1 DFQATT and CDR2 SNEGSKA (reference sequence).

This chain connects TRBV19 to TRBJ2-7; D is perhaps TRBD1 or TRBD2 (5 bases each). CDR1 and CDR2 (germline): LNHDA, SQIVND (reference sequence). Trimming took off 6 bases at V and 5 bases at J, with 17 bases between the two ends. The CDR3 has 14 amino acids. The CDR3 is CASRPGTLGDEQYF. Written as DNA, the CDR3 is TGTGCCAGTAGGCCCGGGACCCTGGGCGACGAGCAGTACTTC.

CDR3 nucleotides: TGTGCCAGTAGTGGGGGATTTCAGCCCCAGCATTTT. It codes for CASSGGFQPQHF. This chain links TRBV19 with TRBJ1-5; TRBD1 might be the D (5 bases). CDR1 and CDR2 from the germline V gene are LNHDA and SQIVND (reference sequence). The V end lost 5 bases, the J end lost 6 bases, and 8 bases lay between the germline ends. CDR3 length: 12 residues.

This clonotype has just one count. CDR3 bases: TGCGCCAGCAGCCAAGATTCGACTAGCGGGCCCTCCTACGAGCAGTACTTC. Translated, it gives CASSQDSTSGPSYEQYF. The rearrangement uses TRBV4-1 and TRBJ2-7; 10 positions match TRBD2. V gave up 0 bases and J gave up 0 bases; unmatched junction bases: 5. Germline V gene data show CDR1 as MGHRA and CDR2 as YSYEKL. The CDR3 runs to 17 residues.

V gene TRBV29-1 combines with J gene TRBJ2-7, with TRBD1 matching 8 bases. The V gene end was trimmed by 0 bases and the J gene end by 3 bases; junction bases not matched to a gene: 13. The CDR3 is 17 amino acids. In germline, CDR1 is SQVTM, CDR2 ANQGSEA. The CDR3 protein is CSVEDQTGAGGLYEQYF. CDR3 coding DNA: TGCAGCGTTGAAGACCAGACAGGGGCCGGTGGGCTCTACGAGCAGTACTTC.

This clonotype was seen a few times. The chain uses TRBV20-1 and TRBJ2-1, with D uncertain. Germline assignment: CDR1 DFQATT and CDR2 SNEGSKA (reference sequence). This CDR3 comprises 12 residues. The V end lost 1 base, the J end lost 4 bases, and 5 bases lay between the germline ends. CDR3 DNA: TGCAGTGCTAGAGGGGGTTACAATGAGCAGTTCTTC. Translating it yields CSARGGYNEQFF.

The chain links TRBV29-1 to TRBJ1-5; unclear D gene. V lost 7 bases and J 0 bases, leaving 7 bases between the germline ends. The CDR3 extends over 12 amino acids. Per the germline V gene, CDR1 is SQVTM and CDR2 is ANQGSEA. The chain's CDR3 is CSAGFSNQPQHF. The CDR3 nucleotides are TGCAGCGCGGGGTTTAGCAATCAGCCCCAGCATTTT.

This chain connects TRBV5-6 to TRBJ2-3; 9 positions agree with TRBD1. J was trimmed by 5 bases and V by 3 bases; bases with no gene match: 7. The CDR3 runs to 15 residues. From germline, CDR1 is SGHDT and CDR2 YYEEEE. CDR3 in DNA: TGTGCCAGCAGCTCCCACAGGGGGCTGGGAGATACGCAGTATTTT. As protein: CASSSHRGLGDTQYF.

By proportion, this clonotype is large. This chain links TRBV5-6 with TRBJ2-7; possibly TRBD1 for D (6 bases). Trimming stripped 0 bases from V and 6 bases from J, with 7 bases between. Germline values: CDR1 SGHDT, CDR2 YYEEEE. CDR3 length: 12 residues. The CDR3 is CASSLVRGEQYF. Written as DNA, the CDR3 is TGTGCCAGCAGCTTGGTCAGGGGCGAGCAGTACTTC.

This sequence joins TRBV6-6 and TRBJ2-7, with 12 nucleotides matching TRBD1. The CDR3 loop spans 17 amino acids. Germline-derived CDR1 and CDR2 are MNHNY and SVGAGI (reference sequence). Trimming took 6 bases from V and 2 from J; bases not matched to a gene: 11. As DNA, the CDR3 is TGTGCCAGCAGGAAGGGGACAGGGGGCGCGATGCCCTACGAGCAGTACTTC. It is translated as CASRKGTGGAMPYEQYF.

The chain carries TRBV7-9 and TRBJ1-5; a weak D match, TRBD1 (5 bases). This CDR3 spans 15 amino acids. Germline V gene lookup returns CDR1 SEHNR and CDR2 FQNEAQ (reference sequence). Trimming cost V 4 bases and J 5 bases, with 15 bases left between them. CDR3 in amino acids: CASSSGGDGDQPQHF. The CDR3 coding sequence is TGTGCCAGCAGCTCCGGGGGAGACGGGGATCAGCCCCAGCATTTT.

The chain combines TRBV2 with TRBJ2-4; 9 nucleotides line up with TRBD2. The CDR3 sequence is 14 residues long. Looked up from germline, CDR1 is SNHLY and CDR2 is FYNNEI. Trimming took 9 bases from V and 9 from J; bases not matched to a gene: 12. The CDR3 DNA reads as TGTGCCAGTTCGAAGCGGGGGGTACCTAGCATTCAGTACTTC. It yields the protein CASSKRGVPSIQYF.